Here is one TCR beta chain with its context. Its antigen is undetermined. With autoimmune disease history or systemic immunosuppression, patients were excluded. This record comes from a study of OX40 agonist ivuxolimab in advanced cancers. As for the study in general: Patients undergoing dose escalation presented with hepatocellular carcinoma, melanoma, renal cell or head and neck cancer. Study observations and caveats: The 0.1-3.0 mg/kg partial responders had among the lowest clonal expansion. Clonal expansion from baseline to week 6 occurred in both CD4+ and CD8+ T cells.

Germline assignment: CDR1 SGHTA and CDR2 FQGNSA. Trimming pared 2 bases from V and 1 base from J, leaving 8 bases between. The length of the CDR3 is 14 residues. The assay was immunoSEQ multiplex PCR, and TCRdb's table has in-frame clones only and misses some. The table has over 55,000 clones, more than 70% seen once. Sequences were derived from CD4+ or CD8+ T cells sorted from blood, sampled in a trial of the OX40 agonist ivuxolimab. This sequence originates from an adult with an advanced solid tumor such as melanoma, head and neck, liver or kidney cancer. This chain joins TRBV7-2 and TRBJ1-2, with D perhaps matching TRBD1 (5 bases). CDR3 protein: CASSLFQGNYGYTF. The CDR3 nucleotides are TGTGCCAGCAGCTTATTTCAGGGTAACTATGGCTACACCTTC.